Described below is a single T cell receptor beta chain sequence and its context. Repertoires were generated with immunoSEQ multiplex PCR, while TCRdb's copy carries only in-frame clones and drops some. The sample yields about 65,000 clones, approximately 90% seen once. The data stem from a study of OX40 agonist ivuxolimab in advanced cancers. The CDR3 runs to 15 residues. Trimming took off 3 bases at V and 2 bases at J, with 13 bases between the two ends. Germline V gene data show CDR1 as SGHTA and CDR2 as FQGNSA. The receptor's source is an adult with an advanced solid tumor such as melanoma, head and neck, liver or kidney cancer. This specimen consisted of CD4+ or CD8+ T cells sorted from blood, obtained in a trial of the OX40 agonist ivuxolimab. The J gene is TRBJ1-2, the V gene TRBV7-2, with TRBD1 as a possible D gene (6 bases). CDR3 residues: CASSFSDSPNYGYTF. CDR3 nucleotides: TGTGCCAGCAGCTTCTCGGACAGCCCCAACTATGGCTACACCTTC. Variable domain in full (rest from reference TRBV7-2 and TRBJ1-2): GAGVSQSPSNKVTEKGKDVELRCDPISGHTALYWYRQSLGQGLEFLIYFQGNSAPDKSGLPSDRFSAERTGGSVSTLTIQRTQQEDSAVYLCASSFSDSPNYGYTFGSGTRLTVV.